The 6 T cell receptor beta chains given below trace back to one sample, sequenced in a study of tumor-infiltrating lymphocytes in localized non-small cell lung cancer. Repertoires were generated with immunoSEQ multiplex PCR, while TCRdb's copy carries only in-frame clones and drops some. The sample records 9,500 to 13,000 clones, around three fifths being singletons. Sequenced input: uninvolved lung tissue not adjacent to the tumor. The origin of the receptors is a human donor with non-small cell lung cancer.

V is TRBV4-1 and J is TRBJ2-2; 8 bases map to TRBD1. The CDR3 length is 15 residues. J gave up 4 bases and V 4 bases, and 5 bases lay outside the gene matches. The germline V gene has CDR1 MGHRA and CDR2 YSYEKL. The CDR3 loop is CASSRPQGATGELFF. The CDR3 DNA is TGCGCCAGCAGCCGCCCCCAGGGGGCCACCGGGGAGCTGTTTTTT.

V is TRBV7-9 and J is TRBJ1-1; 7 bases align to TRBD1. The germline CDR1 and CDR2 sequences are SEHNR and FQNEAQ (reference sequence). This CDR3 region has 14 residues. The V gene end was trimmed by 5 bases and the J gene end by 7 bases; junction bases not matched to a gene: 10. In DNA form, the CDR3 reads TGTGCCAGCAGCCTCGACAGGGTTCGTGTTGAAGCTTTCTTT. Residues: CASSLDRVRVEAFF.

V gene TRBV2 combines with J gene TRBJ1-5; 9 nucleotides align to TRBD1. Trimming removed 4 bases from V and 0 bases from J; junction bases left unmatched: 1. The germline gives CDR1 SNHLY, CDR2 FYNNEI. The CDR3 covers 15 residues. CDR3 region: CASSGQGVSNQPQHF. The CDR3 region has the DNA TGTGCCAGCAGTGGACAGGGGGTTAGCAATCAGCCCCAGCATTTT.

This CDR3 is CASSLTGGSTDTQYF. DNA for the CDR3: TGTGCCAGCAGCTTAACGGGGGGGAGCACAGATACGCAGTATTTT. V and J are TRBV7-3 and TRBJ2-3, with TRBD2 identical over 7 bases. Germline V gene data show CDR1 as SGHTA and CDR2 as FQGTGA. Trimming cost V 0 bases and J 0 bases; bases outside gene matches: 0. This CDR3 is 15 amino acids long.

In its sample, this clone is medium-sized. The V call is TRBV15, the J call TRBJ2-3; D remains unclear. V was shortened by 3 bases and J by 5 bases, with 3 bases between the two germline ends. This CDR3 has 11 amino acids. Per the germline V gene, CDR1 is LNHNV and CDR2 is YYDKDF (reference sequence). The CDR3 sequence is CATSSRDTQYF. CDR3 nucleotides: TGTGCCACCAGCAGCCGAGATACGCAGTATTTT.

The gene calls are TRBV5-1 and TRBJ2-7, with 8 bases lining up with TRBD2. CDR3 length: 14 amino acids. The V gene end was trimmed by 2 bases and the J gene end by 3 bases; junction bases not matched to a gene: 4. Germline V lookup: CDR1 SGHRS, CDR2 YFSETQ. Written as DNA, the CDR3 is TGCGCCAGCAGCTTTTTAGCGGGGAACTACGAGCAGTACTTC. This gives the protein CASSFLAGNYEQYF.